This T cell receptor (beta chain) appears in the sequencing data of a study of blood T cells in healthy people across ages. Study as a whole: Template switching captured about one barcoded beta molecule per two T cells.

For the second PCR, which ran for about 6 to 11 cycles, a sample-barcoded 5' primer and a J-beta primer mix were used. Each CDR3 protein is one row after TCRdb ran MiXCR on the 5' RACE reads. Of around 990,000 distinct CDR3 sequences in the sample, 35% to 40% were seen once. With each sample, at least 6 micrograms of total RNA were extracted. This CDR3 is built from 15 residues. Between the trimmed V and J ends, which lost 5 bases and 2 bases, there was a span of 15 bases. Looked up from germline, CDR1 is SEHNR and CDR2 is FQNEAQ (reference sequence). V usage is TRBV7-9 and J usage is TRBJ2-5; the D gene is possibly TRBD2 (5 bases). Sequenced: blood. This receptor was taken from a man aged 18 to 30 in good health. CDR3 DNA sequence: TGTGCCAGCAGCCCAGCCCGGACTGGACAAGAGACCCAGTACTTC. Translated: CASSPARTGQETQYF.